The source of this T cell receptor (beta chain) is a study of T cells in Graves' hyperthyroidism and ophthalmopathy. This clonotype was seen repeatedly, ten times or more. The authors took PBMCs from 9.5 to 10 ml fresh peripheral blood. Amplification of TCR beta CDR3 regions used RNA as the template. TCR CDR3 underwent first-round RT-PCR with the HTBI primer set. From the multiplex PCR reads, TCRdb called clonotypes with MiXCR, one entry per CDR3 protein. Found here are more than 300,000 distinct CDR3 sequences, around 20% of them singletons; the top ten hold 35% to 45%. CDR3 size: 19 residues. CDR1 and CDR2 from the germline V gene are MNHNS and SASEGT. The V segment lost 1 base and the J segment 0 bases; nucleotides outside the gene matches: 11.

The source material was blood. This chain connects TRBV6-1 to TRBJ2-1, with 8 positions matching TRBD2. The sequence derives from a man aged 18 to 35 with Graves' ophthalmopathy. The CDR3 coding sequence is TGTGCCAGCAGTGAAGGGCCTTTGCAGCGGGGGAGCTCCTACAATGAGCAGTTCTTC. Amino acids: CASSEGPLQRGSSYNEQFF.